Sequencing of this T cell receptor (beta chain) was carried out in a study of CD8+CD57+ T cells in acquired aplastic anemia. Study context: The study obtained an average of roughly 3 ug of DNA from sorted CD4+ and CD8+ cells.

The template for TCR beta VDJ and CDR3 sequence profiling was genomic DNA. MiXCR, applied by TCRdb to the reads, yields one record per CDR3 protein. The sample shows 190,000 or so distinct CDR3 sequences, roughly 55% of them seen only once. Concerning this clonotype itself: Antigen unknown.

The CDR3 has 12 amino acids. The ends were cut back, 3 bases at V and 8 bases at J, with 10 bases in the middle. The germline CDR1 and CDR2 sequences are LNHDA and SQIVND (reference sequence). Study results and caveats: Patient and control CD8+ Simpson's diversity was not significantly different.

Sequencing was done on a sample of sorted CD4+, CD8+, or CD8+CD57+ T cells (not recorded which) from PBMCs. The genes are TRBV19 and TRBJ1-1, with no clear D. The sequence came from a human donor in good health. The CDR3 loop is CASSIPGGEAFF. CDR3 nucleotide sequence: TGTGCCAGTAGTATCCCGGGAGGGGAAGCTTTCTTT.